This TCR beta chain derives from a study of identifying expanded T cells in peripheral blood (dated by TCRdb to the late 2010s). With respect to the entire study: Technical replicates were generated by sequencing separate aliquots of the same genomic DNA pool, and four replicates were compared pairwise. What the work shows at the level of the full study, not this receptor alone: The beta-binomial model significantly reduced the number of clones called differentially abundant and the false-positive rate across all healthy-donor time intervals. For all healthy donors, the variance in clone template counts between roughly 2-week samples rose significantly as total template count increased. Between technical replicates the binomial model flagged approximately 1.2 differentially abundant clones, whereas over about two weeks the binomial model flagged about 15 and over about four weeks approximately 20. It was expected by the authors that biological variance in healthy repertoires might increase further over much longer intervals, such as months to years.

The immunoSEQ Assay, which uses bias-controlled multiplex PCR amplification of genomic DNA, was used to profile TCRbeta CDR3 regions. Per the source publication's procedure: To quantify the absolute abundance of each unique TCRbeta CDR3 region, the sequences were collapsed and filtered. Differential abundance was assessed using a binomial (Fisher-equivalent) model and a beta-binomial model in which time-dependent variance fitted from healthy donors was added. Any clone with fewer than 5 combined templates was excluded, and a clone was called differentially abundant if its Benjamini-Hochberg FDR was below 0.01. Using the form v = (b*log(k)+a)^2, the beta-binomial variance was modeled as a function of the total template count across the two samples. The table comes from immuneACCESS by way of TCRdb, which keeps in-frame sequences with V and J called. Part of the clones is missing from these tables; in studies checked, under half for an unresolved V gene and the rest for unknown reasons. V, J and clone size are those of that table, while D and trimming were read from the DNA. Present in this sample are about 80,000 clones, around 84% of which were seen just once. The ten largest clones capture about 19% of the sample.

No immune events, such as infections, were documented for the healthy donors during the collection period. To calibrate time-dependent variance in a beta-binomial model of T-cell clone differential abundance, blood repertoires from healthy donors were used as a training cohort. There were about ten healthy donors in the training cohort, of whom 3 were female and 7 were male. The donors were between about 29 and 64 years old, with an average age of approximately 47 years. Whole blood was collected from each healthy donor at three time points spaced 2 to 3 weeks apart and obtained from a commercial supplier. Genomic DNA was extracted from unsorted whole blood for immunosequencing. A note on this clone: Its antigen is unknown. The sample holds no much larger clone one base away, and base qualities are not on file.

What was sequenced was blood. The origin of this receptor is a person aged 18 to 70 in good health.

The bases read TGTGCCAGCAGCTTAGCTATAGGGACAGCCTACGAGCAGTACTTC. It is translated as CASSLAIGTAYEQYF. The V gene is TRBV7-8 and the J gene is TRBJ2-7; TRBD1 aligns with 7 central bases. Its CDR3 holds 15 amino acids, cysteine through phenylalanine. Solely the CDR3 DNA is kept, with 45 bases framed from the first base. Via the germline V gene, CDR1 is SGHVS and CDR2 FQNEAQ. For this chain, trimming is 0 bases at the V end and 2 bases at the J end, and the number of junction bases without a gene match is 4.